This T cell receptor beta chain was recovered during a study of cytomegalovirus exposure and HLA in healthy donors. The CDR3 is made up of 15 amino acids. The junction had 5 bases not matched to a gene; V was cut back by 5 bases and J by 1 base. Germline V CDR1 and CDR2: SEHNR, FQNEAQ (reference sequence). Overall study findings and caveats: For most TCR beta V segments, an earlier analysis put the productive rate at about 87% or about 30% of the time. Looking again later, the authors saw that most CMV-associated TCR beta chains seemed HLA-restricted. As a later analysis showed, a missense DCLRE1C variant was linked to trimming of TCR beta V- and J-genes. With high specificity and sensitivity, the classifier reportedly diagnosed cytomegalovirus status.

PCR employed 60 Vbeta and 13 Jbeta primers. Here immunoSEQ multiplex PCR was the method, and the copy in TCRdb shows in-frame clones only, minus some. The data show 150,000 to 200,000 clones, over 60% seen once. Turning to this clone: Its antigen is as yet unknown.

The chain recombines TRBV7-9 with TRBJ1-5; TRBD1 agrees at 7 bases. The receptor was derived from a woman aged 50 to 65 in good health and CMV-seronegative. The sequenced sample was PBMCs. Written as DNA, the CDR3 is TGTGCCAGCAGCCCCCCAGGGGGAAGCAATCAGCCCCAGCATTTT. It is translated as CASSPPGGSNQPQHF.